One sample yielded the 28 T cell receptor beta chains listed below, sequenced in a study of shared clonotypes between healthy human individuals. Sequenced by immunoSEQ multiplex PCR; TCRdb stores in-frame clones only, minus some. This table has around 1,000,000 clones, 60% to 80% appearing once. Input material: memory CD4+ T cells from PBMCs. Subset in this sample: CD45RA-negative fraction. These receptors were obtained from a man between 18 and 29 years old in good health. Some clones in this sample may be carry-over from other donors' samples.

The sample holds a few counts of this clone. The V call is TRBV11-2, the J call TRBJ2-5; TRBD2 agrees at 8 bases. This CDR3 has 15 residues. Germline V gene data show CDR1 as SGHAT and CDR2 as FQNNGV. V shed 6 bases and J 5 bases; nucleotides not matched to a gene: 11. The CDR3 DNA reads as TGTGCCAGCAGGTTACCCGGGACGGGGGGGGAGACCCAGTACTTC. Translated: CASRLPGTGGETQYF. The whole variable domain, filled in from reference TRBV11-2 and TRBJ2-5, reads EAGVAQSPRYKIIEKRQSVAFWCNPISGHATLYWYQQILGQGPKLLIQFQNNGVVDDSQLPKDRFSAERLKGVDSTLKIQPAKLEDSAVYLCASRLPGTGGETQYFGPGTRLLVL.

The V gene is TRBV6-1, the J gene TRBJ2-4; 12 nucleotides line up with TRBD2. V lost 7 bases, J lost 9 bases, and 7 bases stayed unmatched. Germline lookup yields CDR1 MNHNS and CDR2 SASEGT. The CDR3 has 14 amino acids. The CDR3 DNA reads TGTGCCAGCATAGGGACTAGCGGGCTCCTCATTCAGTACTTC. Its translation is CASIGTSGLLIQYF.

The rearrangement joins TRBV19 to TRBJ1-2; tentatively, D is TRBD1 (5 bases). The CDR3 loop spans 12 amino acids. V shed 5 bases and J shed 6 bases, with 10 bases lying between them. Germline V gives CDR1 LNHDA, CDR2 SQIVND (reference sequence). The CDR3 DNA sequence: TGTGCCAGTAGTTCGCTGGGGCATGGCTACACCTTC. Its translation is CASSSLGHGYTF.

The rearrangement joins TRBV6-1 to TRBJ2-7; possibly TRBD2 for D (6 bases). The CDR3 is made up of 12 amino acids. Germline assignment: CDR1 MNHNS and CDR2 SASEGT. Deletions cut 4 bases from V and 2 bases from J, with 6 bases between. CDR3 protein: CASSGRAYEQYF. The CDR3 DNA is TGTGCCAGCAGTGGGAGGGCCTACGAGCAGTACTTC.

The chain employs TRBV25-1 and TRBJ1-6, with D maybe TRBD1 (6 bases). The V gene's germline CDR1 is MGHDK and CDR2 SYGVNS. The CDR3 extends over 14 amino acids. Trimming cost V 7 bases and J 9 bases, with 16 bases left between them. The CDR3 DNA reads TGTGCCAGCACACGATCAGGGGATGGTTCACCCCTCCACTTT. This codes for CASTRSGDGSPLHF. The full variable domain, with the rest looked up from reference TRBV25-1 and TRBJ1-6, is EADIYQTPRYLVIGTGKKITLECSQTMGHDKMYWYQQDPGMELHLIHYSYGVNSTEKGDLSSESTVSRIRTEHFPLTLESARPSHTSQYLCASTRSGDGSPLHFGNGTRLTVT.

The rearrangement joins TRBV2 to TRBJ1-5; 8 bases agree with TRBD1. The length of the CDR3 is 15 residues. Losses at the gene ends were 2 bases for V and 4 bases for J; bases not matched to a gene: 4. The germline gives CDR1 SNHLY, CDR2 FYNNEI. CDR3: CASSETGGGNQPQHF. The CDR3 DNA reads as TGTGCCAGCAGTGAAACAGGGGGTGGGAATCAGCCCCAGCATTTT.

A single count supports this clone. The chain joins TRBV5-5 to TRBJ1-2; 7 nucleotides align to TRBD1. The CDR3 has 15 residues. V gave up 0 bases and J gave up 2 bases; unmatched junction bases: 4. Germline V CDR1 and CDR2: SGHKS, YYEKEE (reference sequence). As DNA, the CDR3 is TGTGCCAGCAGCTTGGAGGCAGGGGGAAACTATGGCTACACCTTC. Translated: CASSLEAGGNYGYTF.

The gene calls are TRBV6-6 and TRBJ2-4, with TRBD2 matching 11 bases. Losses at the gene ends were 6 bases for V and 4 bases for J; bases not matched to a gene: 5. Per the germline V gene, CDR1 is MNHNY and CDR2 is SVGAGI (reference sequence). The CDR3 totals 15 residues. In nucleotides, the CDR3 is TGTGCCAGCAGCAAGAGGACTAGCGGGAAAAACATTCAGTACTTC. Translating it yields CASSKRTSGKNIQYF.

CDR3 sequence (DNA): TGTGCCAGCAGTTCCAATGGGTCCCCATCGGGGGAAAAACTGTTTTTT. Encoded protein: CASSSNGSPSGEKLFF. The chain uses TRBV28 and TRBJ1-4; D gene uncertain. The CDR3 has 16 residues. Germline V gene sequence: CDR1 MDHEN, CDR2 SYDVKM. Trimming cost V 4 bases and J 8 bases, with 20 bases left between them. The variable domain in full, with the rest retrieved from reference TRBV28 and TRBJ1-4, is DVKVTQSSRYLVKRTGEKVFLECVQDMDHENMFWYRQDPGLGLRLIYFSYDVKMKEKGDIPEGYSVSREKKERFSLILESASTNQTSMYLCASSSNGSPSGEKLFFGSGTQLSVL.

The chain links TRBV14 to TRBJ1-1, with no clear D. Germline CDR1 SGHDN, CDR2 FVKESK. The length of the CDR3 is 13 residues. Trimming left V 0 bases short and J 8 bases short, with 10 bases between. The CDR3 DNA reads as TGTGCCAGCAGCCAAGATCTGCCGACGGAAGCTTTCTTT. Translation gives CASSQDLPTEAFF.

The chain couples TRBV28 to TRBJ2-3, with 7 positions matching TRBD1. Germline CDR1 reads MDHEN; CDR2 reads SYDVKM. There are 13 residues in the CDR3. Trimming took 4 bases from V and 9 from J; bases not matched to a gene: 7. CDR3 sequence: CASSSTGKGTQYF. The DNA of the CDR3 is TGTGCCAGCAGTTCGACAGGGAAGGGAACGCAGTATTTT.

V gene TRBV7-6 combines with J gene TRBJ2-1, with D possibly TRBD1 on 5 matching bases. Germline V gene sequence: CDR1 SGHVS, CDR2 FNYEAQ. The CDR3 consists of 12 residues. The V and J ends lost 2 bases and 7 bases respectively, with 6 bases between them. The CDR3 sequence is CASSLRGNEQFF. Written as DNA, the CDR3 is TGTGCCAGCAGCTTAAGGGGTAATGAGCAGTTCTTC.

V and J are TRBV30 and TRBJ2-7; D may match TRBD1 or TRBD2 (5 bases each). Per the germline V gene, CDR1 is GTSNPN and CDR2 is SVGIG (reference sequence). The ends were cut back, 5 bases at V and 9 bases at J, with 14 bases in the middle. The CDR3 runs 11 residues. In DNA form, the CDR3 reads TGTGCCTGGGGGACCTCCCCGGGGCAGTACTTC. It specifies CAWGTSPGQYF. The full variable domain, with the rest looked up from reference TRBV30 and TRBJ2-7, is SQTIHQWPATLVQPVGSPLSLECTVEGTSNPNLYWYRQAAGRGLQLLFYSVGIGQISSEVPQNLSASRPQDRQFILSSKKLLLSDSGFYLCAWGTSPGQYFGPGTRLTVT.

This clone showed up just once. CDR3 sequence (DNA): TGCGCCAGCAGCCCACTGGCCCAGGGGGCGGAAGGCTACACCTTC. Protein: CASSPLAQGAEGYTF. The chain combines TRBV5-1 with TRBJ1-2; 8 nucleotides match TRBD1. Per the germline V gene, CDR1 is SGHRS and CDR2 is YFSETQ. The CDR3 spans 15 residues. V dropped 4 bases and J dropped 8; count of bases not matched to a gene: 13.

The CDR3 DNA reads TGTGCCAGCAGCTTTGGGGGATCTGACATTCAGTACTTC. Translating gives CASSFGGSDIQYF. V gene TRBV2 combines with J gene TRBJ2-4; D assignment may be TRBD1 or TRBD2 (5 bases each). CDR1 is SNHLY and CDR2 is FYNNEI in the germline V gene. The ends were cut back, 6 bases at V and 8 bases at J, with 14 bases in the middle. The CDR3 sequence is 13 residues long.

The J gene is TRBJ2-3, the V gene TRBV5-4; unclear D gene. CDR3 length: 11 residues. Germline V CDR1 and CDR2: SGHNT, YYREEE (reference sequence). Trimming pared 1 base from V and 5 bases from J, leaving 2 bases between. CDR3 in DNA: TGTGCCAGCAGCTTGAGAGATACGCAGTATTTT. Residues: CASSLRDTQYF.

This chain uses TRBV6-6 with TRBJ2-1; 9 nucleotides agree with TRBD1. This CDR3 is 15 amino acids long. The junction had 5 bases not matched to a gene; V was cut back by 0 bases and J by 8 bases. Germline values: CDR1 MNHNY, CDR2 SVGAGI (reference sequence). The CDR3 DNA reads TGTGCCAGCAGTTACTCCGGGACAGGGAACCATGAGCAGTTCTTC. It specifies CASSYSGTGNHEQFF.

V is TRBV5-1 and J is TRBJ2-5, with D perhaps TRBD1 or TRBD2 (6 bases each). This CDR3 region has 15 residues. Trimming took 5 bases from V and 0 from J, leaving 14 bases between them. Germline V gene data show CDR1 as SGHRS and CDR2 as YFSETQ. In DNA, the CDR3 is TGCGCCAGCAGGTTTTTGGGGGGCGACCAAGAGACCCAGTACTTC. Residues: CASRFLGGDQETQYF.

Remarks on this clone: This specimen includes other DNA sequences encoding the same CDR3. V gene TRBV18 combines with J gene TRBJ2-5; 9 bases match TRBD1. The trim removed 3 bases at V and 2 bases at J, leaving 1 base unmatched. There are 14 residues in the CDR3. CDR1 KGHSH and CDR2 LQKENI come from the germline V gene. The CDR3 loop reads CASSPGTGQETQYF. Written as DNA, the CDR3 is TGTGCCAGCTCACCGGGGACAGGGCAAGAGACCCAGTACTTC.

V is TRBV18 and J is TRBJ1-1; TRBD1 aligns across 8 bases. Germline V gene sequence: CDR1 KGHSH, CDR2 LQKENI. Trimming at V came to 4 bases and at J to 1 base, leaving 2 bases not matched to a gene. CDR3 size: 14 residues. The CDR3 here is CASSRTGKNTEAFF. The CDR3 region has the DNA TGTGCCAGCTCACGGACAGGGAAGAACACTGAAGCTTTCTTT. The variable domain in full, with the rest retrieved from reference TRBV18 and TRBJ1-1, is NAGVMQNPRHLVRRRGQEARLRCSPMKGHSHVYWYRQLPEEGLKFMVYLQKENIIDESGMPKERFSAEFPKEGPSILRIQQVVRGDSAAYFCASSRTGKNTEAFFGQGTRLTVV.

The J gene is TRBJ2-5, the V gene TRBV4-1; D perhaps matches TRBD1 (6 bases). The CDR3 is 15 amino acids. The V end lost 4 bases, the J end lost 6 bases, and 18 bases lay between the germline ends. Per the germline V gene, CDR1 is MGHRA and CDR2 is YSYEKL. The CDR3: CASSRGTMEGQTQYF. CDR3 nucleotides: TGCGCCAGCAGCCGGGGGACAATGGAAGGTCAGACCCAGTACTTC.

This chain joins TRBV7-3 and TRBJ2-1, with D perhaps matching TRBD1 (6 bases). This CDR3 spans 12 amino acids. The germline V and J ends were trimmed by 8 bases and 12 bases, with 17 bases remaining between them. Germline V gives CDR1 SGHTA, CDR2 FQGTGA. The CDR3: CASLNRTVGQFF. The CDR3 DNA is TGTGCCAGCCTCAACCGGACAGTCGGGCAGTTCTTC. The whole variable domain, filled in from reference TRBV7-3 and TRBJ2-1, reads GAGVSQTPSNKVTEKGKYVELRCDPISGHTALYWYRQSLGQGPEFLIYFQGTGAADDSGLPNDRFFAVRPEGSVSTLKIQRTERGDSAVYLCASLNRTVGQFFGPGTRLTVL.

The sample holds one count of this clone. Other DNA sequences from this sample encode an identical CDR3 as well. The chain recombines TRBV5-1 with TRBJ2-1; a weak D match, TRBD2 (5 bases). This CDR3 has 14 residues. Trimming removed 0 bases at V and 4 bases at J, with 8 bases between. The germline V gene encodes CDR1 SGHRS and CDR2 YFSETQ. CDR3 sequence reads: CASSLASGYNEQFF. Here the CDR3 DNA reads TGCGCCAGCAGCTTGGCAAGCGGTTACAATGAGCAGTTCTTC.

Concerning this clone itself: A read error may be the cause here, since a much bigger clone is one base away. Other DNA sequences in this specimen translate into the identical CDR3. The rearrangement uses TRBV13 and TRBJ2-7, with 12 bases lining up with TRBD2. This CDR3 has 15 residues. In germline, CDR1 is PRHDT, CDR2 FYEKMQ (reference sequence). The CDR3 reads CASSPRLAGELEQYF. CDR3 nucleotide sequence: TGTGCAAGCAGCCCCCGACTAGCGGGAGAACTCGAGCAGTACTTC.

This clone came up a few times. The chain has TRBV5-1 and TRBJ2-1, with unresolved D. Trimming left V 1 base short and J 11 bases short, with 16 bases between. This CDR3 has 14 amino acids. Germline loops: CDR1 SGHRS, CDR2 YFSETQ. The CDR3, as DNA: TGCGCCAGCAGCTTGATAGCTACCTCCCCCAAGCAGTTCTTC. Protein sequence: CASSLIATSPKQFF.

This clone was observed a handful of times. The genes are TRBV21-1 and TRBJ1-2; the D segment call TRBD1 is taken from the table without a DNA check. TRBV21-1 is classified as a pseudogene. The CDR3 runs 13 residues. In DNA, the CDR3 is TGTGCCAGCAGCAAAGTCGCAGGTTCCGGCTACACCTTC. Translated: CASSKVAGSGYTF.

In DNA, the CDR3 is TGTGCCAGTAGCCCCCAGGGGACTAACTCTGGAAACACCATATATTTT. It translates to CASSPQGTNSGNTIYF. The chain links TRBV19 to TRBJ1-3; maybe TRBD1 (6 bases). V was trimmed by 6 bases and J by 0 bases, leaving 15 bases between them. CDR3 size: 16 residues. The germline V gene has CDR1 LNHDA and CDR2 SQIVND (reference sequence).

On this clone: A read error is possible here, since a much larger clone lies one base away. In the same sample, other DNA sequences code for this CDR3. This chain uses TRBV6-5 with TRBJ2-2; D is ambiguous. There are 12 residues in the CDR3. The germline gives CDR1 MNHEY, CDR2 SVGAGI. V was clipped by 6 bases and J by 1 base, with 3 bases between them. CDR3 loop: CASSGNTGELFF. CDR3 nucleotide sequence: TGTGCCAGCAGCGGGAACACCGGGGAGCTGTTTTTT.